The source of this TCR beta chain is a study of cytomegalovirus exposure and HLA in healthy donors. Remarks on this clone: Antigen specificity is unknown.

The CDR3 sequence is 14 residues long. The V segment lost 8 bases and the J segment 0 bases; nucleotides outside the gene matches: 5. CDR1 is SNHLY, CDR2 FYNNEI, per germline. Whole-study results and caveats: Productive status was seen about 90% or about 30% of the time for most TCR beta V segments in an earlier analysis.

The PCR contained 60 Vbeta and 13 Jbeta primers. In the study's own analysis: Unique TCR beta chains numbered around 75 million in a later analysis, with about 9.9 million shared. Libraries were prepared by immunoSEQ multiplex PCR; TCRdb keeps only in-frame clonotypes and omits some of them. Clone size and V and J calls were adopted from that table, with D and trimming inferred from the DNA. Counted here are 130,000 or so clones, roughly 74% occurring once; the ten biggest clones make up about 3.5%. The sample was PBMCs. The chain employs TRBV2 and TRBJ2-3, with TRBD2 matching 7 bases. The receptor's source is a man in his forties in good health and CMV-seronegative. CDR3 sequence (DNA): TGTGCCAGCCTAGCGGTCACTAGCACAGATACGCAGTATTTT. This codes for CASLAVTSTDTQYF.